This T cell receptor (beta chain) was sequenced in a study of cytomegalovirus exposure and HLA in healthy donors. Study-wide results and limits: It was confirmed in vitro that a few of the CMV-associated chains were specific for CMV antigens. The authors judged a highly shared variant cluster likely a sequencing artifact. In a later analysis, donors in an Asian-associated ancestry cluster reportedly had fewer N-insertions in productive TCRs than the cohort mean.

The primer mix had 60 Vbeta and 13 Jbeta primers. Repertoires were generated with immunoSEQ multiplex PCR, while TCRdb's copy carries only in-frame clones and drops some. The sample records fewer than 200,000 clones, 73% being singletons. This clone was counted a single time. Its specificity is not known. Sequenced input: PBMCs. This clonotype was sampled from a woman aged 18-29 years in good health and CMV-seropositive.

CDR3 sequence reads: CASSLLRDEQYF. The CDR3 DNA reads TGTGCCAGCAGCTTACTCAGGGACGAGCAGTACTTC. The rearrangement links TRBV7-9 to TRBJ2-7; D may be TRBD1 (5 bases). The ends were cut back, 2 bases at V and 5 bases at J, with 7 bases in the middle. This CDR3 has 12 residues. From germline, CDR1 is SEHNR and CDR2 FQNEAQ (reference sequence).